The 10 T cell receptor beta chains listed next were all sequenced from one sample in a study of STAT5B mutations in CD4+ large granular lymphocyte leukemia. The protocol was immunoSEQ multiplex PCR, while the TCRdb copy is restricted to in-frame clones and leaves out a portion. The table shows 25,000 to 35,000 clones, with around 70% occurring only once. Sample: CD4+ T cells from blood buffy coats. The receptors derive from a human donor in good health.

With regard to this clone: Within the sample, other DNA sequences also encode this same CDR3. The chain is built from TRBV2 and TRBJ1-4; 8 nucleotides align to TRBD1. The CDR3 spans 16 residues. CDR1 SNHLY and CDR2 FYNNEI come from the germline V gene. V gave up 6 bases and J gave up 0 bases; unmatched junction bases: 6. The CDR3 bases are TGTGCCAGCAGCCGCACAGGGGGTACAACTAATGAAAAACTGTTTTTT. Its protein product is CASSRTGGTTNEKLFF. The complete variable domain, with remaining parts taken from reference TRBV2 and TRBJ1-4, reads EPEVTQTPSHQVTQMGQEVILRCVPISNHLYFYWYRQILGQKVEFLVSFYNNEISEKSEIFDDQFSVERPDGSNFTLKIRSTKLEDSAMYFCASSRTGGTTNEKLFFGSGTQLSVL.

The chain recombines TRBV15 with TRBJ1-3, with a tentative D call TRBD1 (6 bases). The CDR3 sequence is 14 residues long. Germline V gene data show CDR1 as LNHNV and CDR2 as YYDKDF (reference sequence). Deletions cut 2 bases from V and 4 bases from J, with 9 bases between. This chain's CDR3 is CATSRQGFGNTIYF. CDR3 coding DNA: TGTGCCACCAGCAGACAGGGGTTCGGAAACACCATATATTTT.

This clone has just a few counts. The rearrangement links TRBV6-1 to TRBJ1-2; D ambiguous. With 4 bases removed from V and 8 bases from J, the gap between germline ends came to 11 bases. Germline CDR1 reads MNHNS; CDR2 reads SASEGT. The CDR3 is made up of 12 amino acids. CDR3 sequence (DNA): TGTGCCAGCAGTGGGGAGGGCTGGGGCTACACCTTC. Amino acids: CASSGEGWGYTF.

The DNA for the CDR3 is TGTGCCACCAGCAGAGATCGGGCGGGACAGGGCTATGGCTACACCTTC. As protein: CATSRDRAGQGYGYTF. The chain couples TRBV15 to TRBJ1-2; TRBD1 matches at 9 bases. The CDR3 contains 16 residues. Trimming removed 0 bases from V and 4 bases from J; junction bases left unmatched: 6. Looked up from germline, CDR1 is LNHNV and CDR2 is YYDKDF (reference sequence).

The chain employs TRBV2 and TRBJ1-5; a possible D gene is TRBD1 (5 bases). The CDR3 covers 16 residues. V lost 7 bases and J lost 3, with 19 bases in between. Looked up from germline, CDR1 is SNHLY and CDR2 is FYNNEI. The CDR3 DNA reads as TGTGCCAGCACCGAAAAGGGCCAAGGGGCCAATCAGCCCCAGCATTTT. It yields the protein CASTEKGQGANQPQHF.

This clone showed up just once. J is TRBJ2-2 and V is TRBV11-2; D may be TRBD1 (6 bases). Germline lookup yields CDR1 SGHAT and CDR2 FQNNGV. V was trimmed by 1 base and J by 7 bases, leaving 7 bases between them. The CDR3 contains 13 residues. CDR3 region: CASSLVGGGELFF. DNA for the CDR3: TGTGCCAGCAGCTTAGTAGGGGGCGGGGAGCTGTTTTTT.

This chain connects TRBV5-4 to TRBJ2-5, with 7 bases lining up with TRBD1. V lost 4 bases, J lost 2 bases, and 11 bases stayed unmatched. The CDR3 contains 16 residues. Germline CDR1 SGHNT, CDR2 YYREEE (reference sequence). The CDR3 bases are TGTGCCAGCAGCCCATCCGGGACAGTCAAACAAGAGACCCAGTACTTC. Translated: CASSPSGTVKQETQYF.

V and J are TRBV10-1 and TRBJ1-3; a weak D match, TRBD1 (5 bases). This CDR3 region has 14 residues. The germline CDR1 and CDR2 sequences are WNHNN and SYGVQD (reference sequence). V lost 6 bases, J lost 0 bases, and 9 bases lay in between. This chain's CDR3 is CASRPDTSGNTIYF. CDR3 sequence (DNA): TGCGCCAGCAGACCGGACACCTCTGGAAACACCATATATTTT.

The genes are TRBV29-1 and TRBJ1-1; perhaps TRBD1 as D (6 bases). Germline loops: CDR1 SQVTM, CDR2 ANQGSEA. The CDR3 length is 12 residues. V lost 4 bases and J lost 8, with 14 bases in between. The CDR3 DNA reads TGCAGCGTTGGCCAGGGGACGGACGAAGCTTTCTTT. Translation gives CSVGQGTDEAFF.

The chain has TRBV7-2 and TRBJ1-1, with D hard to call. Trimming took off 0 bases at V and 2 bases at J, with 7 bases between the two ends. The CDR3 is 14 residues long. The germline V gene has CDR1 SGHTA and CDR2 FQGNSA. The CDR3 region is CASSLAHLNTEAFF. CDR3 sequence (DNA): TGTGCCAGCAGCTTAGCTCATCTTAACACTGAAGCTTTCTTT. Full variable domain (outside the CDR3, taken from reference TRBV7-2 and TRBJ1-1): GAGVSQSPSNKVTEKGKDVELRCDPISGHTALYWYRQSLGQGLEFLIYFQGNSAPDKSGLPSDRFSAERTGGSVSTLTIQRTQQEDSAVYLCASSLAHLNTEAFFGQGTRLTVV.